This T cell receptor beta chain comes out of a study of blood T cell repertoires in COVID-19 (dated by TCRdb to about 2020). With regard to the full study: Samples covering the acute and convalescent phases of COVID-19 were provided by collaborators in the United States, Italy and Spain. The material from the prospective study consisted of cDNA or gDNA derived from T cells, B-cell-depleted T cells, or PBMCs. Subjects who had been exposed to COVID-19, were actively infected with it, or had recovered from it provided the deeply sampled blood TCRbeta repertoires that made up the dataset. The repertoires were released in a freely available public database meant as a resource for research on the immune response to SARS-CoV-2. Samples were obtained from the ongoing ImmuneRACE study (first 160 participants) and from roughly 1,300 subjects provided by 6 global collaborators. The sample metadata nearly always contained a de-identified subject ID, COVID-19 status, age in years and sex. Where available, HLA class I and class II types were obtained from metadata supplied by the sample provider rather than from assay-based typing.

Collaborating institutions collected whole blood in K2EDTA tubes following their own protocols. For TCRbeta analysis, collaborators shipped samples in one of three forms: frozen whole blood, isolated PBMCs, or DNA extracted from either of those sample types. Overall study outcomes, separate from this receptor: Clinical and demographic metadata were provided uncurated, with the amount varying by source and participant.

The germline V gene specifies SGDLS as CDR1 and YYNGEE as CDR2. Its CDR3 holds 18 amino acids, cysteine through phenylalanine. Kept here is only the CDR3 DNA, which spans 54 bases and is read in frame from base 1. V is trimmed back by 4 bases and J by 6 bases, and the junction contains 17 bases that no gene match accounts for. TCRbeta CDR3 regions were amplified from genomic DNA by means of the immunoSEQ Assay, a bias-controlled multiplex PCR. The paper's processing steps were these. The number of nucleated cells in each sample was estimated from the amplification of reference gene primers within the assay. To quantify the absolute abundance of each unique TCRbeta CDR3 rearrangement, sequence reads were collapsed and filtered. Productive Simpson clonality was computed per sample as the square root of Simpson's diversity index over productive rearrangements. The clones in this table, taken by TCRdb from immuneACCESS, are in-frame only. Not every clone is retained; where verified, under half of the shortfall comes from an unresolved V gene, and the cause of the rest is unknown. The V and J calls and clone size come from that table; D and trimming were worked out from the DNA. The sample table shows 100,000 to 150,000 clones, and about 74% are seen once. The ten top clones hold 5.5% of the sample.

About this clone: Its antigen is unknown. No much larger clone is present one base from it, and per-base qualities are unavailable.

This sequence was found in a man aged 60 to 75 with acute or convalescent COVID-19. Sequencing was done on a sample of peripheral blood. The chain couples TRBV9 to TRBJ2-1, with TRBD2 matching 9 junction bases. The DNA sequence reads TGTGCCAGCAGCCCACGGACCGTAAGGAGCGGGGGGATCAATGAGCAGTTCTTC. The resulting protein is CASSPRTVRSGGINEQFF.